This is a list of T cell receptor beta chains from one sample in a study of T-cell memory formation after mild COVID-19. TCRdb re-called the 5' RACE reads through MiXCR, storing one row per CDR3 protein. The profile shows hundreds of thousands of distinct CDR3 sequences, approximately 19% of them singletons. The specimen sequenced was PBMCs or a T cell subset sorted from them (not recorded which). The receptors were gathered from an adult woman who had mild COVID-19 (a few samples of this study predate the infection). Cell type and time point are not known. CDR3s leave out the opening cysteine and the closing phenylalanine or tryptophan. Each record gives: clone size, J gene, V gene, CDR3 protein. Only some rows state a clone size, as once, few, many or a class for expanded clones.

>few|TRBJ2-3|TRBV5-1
ASNPGTSGRSTDTQY
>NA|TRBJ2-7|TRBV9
ASSDSLAGSSYEQY
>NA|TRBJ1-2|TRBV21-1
APPGGQPIYGYT
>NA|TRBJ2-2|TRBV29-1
SVDLRQPNTGELF
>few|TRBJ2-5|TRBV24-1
ATSDSQIASETQY
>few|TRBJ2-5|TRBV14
ASSPEGGETQY
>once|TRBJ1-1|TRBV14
ASSPSGPREAF
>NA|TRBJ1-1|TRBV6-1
AGGEGENTEAF
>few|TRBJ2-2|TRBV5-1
ATARTLAGVETGELF
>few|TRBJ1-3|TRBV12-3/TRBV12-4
ASSRDSFSGNTIY
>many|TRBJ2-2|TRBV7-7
ASSLHLGNGELF
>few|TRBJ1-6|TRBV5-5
ASSLDGRGRVPLH
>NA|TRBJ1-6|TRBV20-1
SATRPDRDNSPLH
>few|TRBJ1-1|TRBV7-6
ASSLSRGGWSEAF
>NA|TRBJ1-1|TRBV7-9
ASSTDLLNTEAF
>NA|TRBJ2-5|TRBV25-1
ASRSISIRGGKETQY
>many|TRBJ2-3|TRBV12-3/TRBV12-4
ASSLDVGVSDTQY
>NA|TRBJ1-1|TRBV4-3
ASSRGQGIAEAF
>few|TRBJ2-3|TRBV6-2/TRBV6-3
ASSYEIGSGSGTDTQY
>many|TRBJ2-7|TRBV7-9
ASSHRTGAYEQY
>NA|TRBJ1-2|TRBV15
ATSSTGVVNGYT
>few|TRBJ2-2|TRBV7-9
ASSQTGMLAGANTGELF
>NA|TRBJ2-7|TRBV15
ATSRDGTSWTQNYEQY
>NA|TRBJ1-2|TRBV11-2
ASSLDRRFDRYYGYT
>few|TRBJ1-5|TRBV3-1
ASSPGQGFGQPQH
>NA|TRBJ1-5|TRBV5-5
ASSPIQSNQPQH
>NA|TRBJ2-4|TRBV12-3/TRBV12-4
ASSLRPPRAENIQY